This T cell receptor (beta chain) was identified during a study of blood T cell repertoires in COVID-19 (dated by TCRdb to 2018 to 2020). With respect to the entire study: Collaborator samples came from the United States, Italy and Spain and covered acute and convalescent phases of COVID-19. Where available, HLA class I and class II types were obtained from metadata supplied by the sample provider rather than from assay-based typing. The repertoires were made available in a free public database intended to serve as a resource for research on the immune response to SARS-CoV-2. Samples were obtained from the ongoing ImmuneRACE study (first 160 participants) and from 950 to 1,500 subjects provided by 6 global collaborators. The prospective study material was composed of cDNA or gDNA derived from T cells, B-cell-depleted T cells, or PBMCs. Subjects who had been exposed to COVID-19, were actively infected with it, or had recovered from it provided the deeply sampled blood TCRbeta repertoires that made up the dataset. The sample metadata nearly always contained a de-identified subject ID, COVID-19 status, age in years and sex. Beyond this particular receptor, the publication reports: How much clinical and demographic metadata was included differed by source and by participant, and the metadata was provided uncurated.

Collaborating institutions collected whole blood in K2EDTA tubes following their own protocols. For TCRbeta analysis, collaborator samples were shipped as frozen whole blood, as isolated PBMCs, or as DNA extracted from either sample type. About this clone itself: Its antigen target is currently unknown. Per-base qualities were not stored, and no clone one base away is much larger.

TCRbeta CDR3 regions were amplified from genomic DNA by means of the immunoSEQ Assay, a bias-controlled multiplex PCR. Concerning the study's data processing: Nucleated cell counts per sample were estimated from amplification of reference gene primers within the assay. To quantify the absolute abundance of each unique TCRbeta CDR3 rearrangement, sequence reads were collapsed and filtered. Productive Simpson clonality was computed per sample as the square root of Simpson's diversity index over productive rearrangements. What TCRdb holds here is the immuneACCESS table cut down to in-frame rearrangements. Part of the clones is not present; checked against another copy, under half of the missing clones reflect an unresolved V gene, and the others are unexplained. For V, J and clone size, that table is used; D and trimming come from the DNA. This sample comprises about 22,000 clones, 91% of them detected only once. Over 3% of the sample goes to the ten largest clones.

The CDR3, cysteine through phenylalanine, is 13 amino acids long. The kept DNA is CDR3 alone, 39 bases in frame from the first base. Clipping removes 7 bases from V and 9 bases from J, with 9 as the unmatched junction base count. The germline V gene (reference sequence) provides CDR1 LNHDA and CDR2 SQIVND. The receptor was derived from a woman between 65 and 79 years old with active COVID-19. The chain was built from TRBV19 and TRBJ2-1, and 7 junctional nucleotides match TRBD1. The specimen was peripheral blood. The CDR3 corresponds to CASMTRAGGEQFF. The nucleotides are TGTGCCAGTATGACCAGGGCAGGGGGTGAGCAGTTCTTC.